This T cell receptor (beta chain) derives from a study of beta chain features in type 1 diabetes. Turning to the study itself: Healthy donors, compared against patients, showed similar age, gender and cell yields.

Stem cell-like memory, regulatory, central memory and naive CD4+ cells were sorted via CD45RO/CCR7/CD25/CD127/CD95/CD27. General study points: Relative to healthy donors, patients appeared to have naive, central memory and Treg TCRB repertoires that were more similar. The study found fewer insertions and more deletions at VDJ junctions in type 1 diabetes patients. Shortening that was moderate but significant affected the TCRB CDR3s of Type 1 diabetes patients in all four CD4+ subsets.

Of note for this clone: Its antigen is not known.

Every isolated RNA sample was fully reverse transcribed, so sequencing captured expressed TCRB transcripts. Sequenced by immunoSEQ multiplex PCR; TCRdb stores in-frame clones only, minus some. The sample gives roughly 700,000 clones, 13% of which show up once; approximately 0.02% is in the top ten. V lost 5 bases, J lost 5 bases, and 4 bases stayed unmatched. CDR3 length: 14 amino acids. Germline CDR1 is SEHNR and CDR2 is FQNEAQ (reference sequence). This chain links TRBV7-9 with TRBJ2-1, with TRBD1 identical over 9 bases. The source is a man younger than 35 with type 1 diabetes. The sample consisted of naive CD4+ T cells from blood. CDR3: CASSQGDRDNEQFF. The CDR3, as DNA: TGTGCCAGCAGCCAGGGGGACAGGGACAATGAGCAGTTCTTC.